What follows describes a single T cell receptor (beta chain). The antigen is undetermined. The use of a sample-barcoded 5' primer and a J-beta primer mix characterized a second PCR of roughly 6 to 12 cycles. Every cDNA was tagged by a template-switch adaptor with 12 random nucleotides. Each sample provided no less than 2.5 million CDR3-containing paired-end reads. TCRdb used MiXCR to reprocess the 5' RACE reads, holding one entry per CDR3 protein. Among under 2,000,000 distinct CDR3 sequences listed, less than 50% were seen once. There are 16 residues in the CDR3. Germline lookup yields CDR1 MNHEY and CDR2 SVGAGI. V gave up 2 bases and J gave up 4 bases; unmatched junction bases: 5. The data stem from a study of blood T cells in healthy people across ages. General study findings and limits: Unsorted PBMCs ruled out conclusive naive versus antigen-experienced comparison.

Isolation yielded PBMCs, at least 6.5 million per sample, in every case. Sequenced: blood. The clonotype comes from a middle-aged woman in good health. This sequence joins TRBV6-5 and TRBJ2-6; 7 positions match TRBD1. CDR3 DNA: TGTGCCAGCAGTTACCCACAGGGGAACGGGGCCAACGTCCTGACTTTC. This encodes CASSYPQGNGANVLTF.